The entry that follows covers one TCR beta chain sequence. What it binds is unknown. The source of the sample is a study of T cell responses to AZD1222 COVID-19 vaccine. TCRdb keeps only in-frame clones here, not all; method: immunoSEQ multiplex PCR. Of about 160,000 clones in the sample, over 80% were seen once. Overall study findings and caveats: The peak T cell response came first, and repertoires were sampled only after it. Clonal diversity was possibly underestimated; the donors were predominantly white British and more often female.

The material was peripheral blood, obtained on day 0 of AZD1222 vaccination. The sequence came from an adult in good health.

In DNA form, the CDR3 reads TGTGCCAGCAGTTCGACTTCCACGGGGAGCCGCACAGATACGCAGTATTTT. Translating gives CASSSTSTGSRTDTQYF. The rearrangement links TRBV6-2 or TRBV6-3 to TRBJ2-3; maybe TRBD2 (5 bases). From germline, CDR1 is MNHEY and CDR2 SVGEGT. The CDR3 extends over 17 amino acids. V lost 4 bases, J lost 1 base, and 18 bases lay in between.